What follows are 24 T cell receptor beta chains derived from one specimen sequenced in a study of T cells in Graves' hyperthyroidism and ophthalmopathy. Researchers took RNA transcripts and amplified the TCR beta CDR3 regions from them. First-round RT-PCR targeting the TCR CDR3 was performed with the HTBI primer set. TCRdb itself ran the multiplex PCR reads through MiXCR, one entry per CDR3 protein. Here the sample spans about 480,000 distinct CDR3 sequences, around 22% being singletons. The sequencing input was blood. These receptors all come from a woman in her 30s with Graves' ophthalmopathy.

This clonotype was seen ten or more times. Written as DNA, the CDR3 is TGTGCCAGCAGCCCCCGATTCCGTGGTAAAGCTTTCTTT. This gives the protein CASSPRFRGKAFF. The rearrangement links TRBV12-3 or TRBV12-4 to TRBJ1-1; D is ambiguous. The CDR3 consists of 13 residues. Trimming pared 6 bases from V and 9 bases from J, leaving 17 bases between.

In this sample, this clonotype turned up many times. The V gene is TRBV5-1, the J gene TRBJ1-1; D unresolved. V was trimmed by 0 bases and J by 6 bases, leaving 12 bases between them. There are 14 residues in the CDR3. CDR1 is SGHRS, CDR2 YFSETQ, per germline. The CDR3 coding sequence is TGCGCCAGCAGCTTGGCCGTGGGGAGCCCTGAAGCTTTCTTT. It is translated as CASSLAVGSPEAFF.

This clonotype was detected ten times or more. This rearrangement joins TRBV6-4 to TRBJ1-5, with a possible D match to TRBD1 (6 bases). CDR1 is MRHNA and CDR2 is SNTAGT in the germline V gene. Trimming pared 1 base from V and 2 bases from J, leaving 15 bases between. The CDR3 length is 17 residues. The DNA of the CDR3 is TGTGCCAGCAGTGACTATCCGGGGGCACGGGGCAATCAGCCCCAGCATTTT. This translates into CASSDYPGARGNQPQHF.

This clonotype was seen only a few times. The chain is built from TRBV6-1 and TRBJ1-1; D call uncertain. The ends were cut back, 0 bases at V and 3 bases at J, with 8 bases in the middle. The CDR3 totals 14 residues. The V gene's germline CDR1 is MNHNS and CDR2 SASEGT. CDR3 protein: CASSEAGGDTEAFF. The CDR3, as DNA: TGTGCCAGCAGTGAAGCAGGCGGGGACACTGAAGCTTTCTTT.

This clonotype came up a few times. V usage is TRBV6-2 or TRBV6-3 and J usage is TRBJ1-6; 9 positions match TRBD1. Germline values: CDR1 MNHEY, CDR2 SVGEGT. V shed 7 bases, J shed 9 bases, and the junction held 19 bases outside the gene matches. The CDR3 loop spans 18 amino acids. As DNA, the CDR3 is TGTGCCAGCACCGGACAGGGGTTAGATGGTTCTCTTCCTTCACCCCTCCACTTT. This gives the protein CASTGQGLDGSLPSPLHF.

The sample holds many counts of this clonotype. This chain links TRBV7-9 with TRBJ2-4; either TRBD1 or TRBD2 may supply D (5 bases each). Trimming removed 1 base at V and 7 bases at J, with 8 bases between. CDR3 length: 13 residues. CDR1 and CDR2 from the germline V gene are SEHNR and FQNEAQ (reference sequence). CDR3 DNA: TGTGCCAGCAGCTTAGGATGGGGGAACATTCAGTACTTC. Encoded protein: CASSLGWGNIQYF.

This clonotype was recorded at least ten times. The chain joins TRBV29-1 to TRBJ1-2; D perhaps matches TRBD1 (6 bases). V lost 5 bases to trimming and J lost 8 bases, with 18 bases between them. This CDR3 region has 13 residues. Germline CDR1 reads SQVTM; CDR2 reads ANQGSEA. In DNA form, the CDR3 reads TGCAGCGTTCCCTTCCTCAGGGGAGACGGCTACACCTTC. Protein product: CSVPFLRGDGYTF.

This clonotype was recorded many times. The chain employs TRBV4-3 and TRBJ2-2; no definite D call. This CDR3 is 15 amino acids long. Germline loops: CDR1 LGHNA, CDR2 YSLEER. V was trimmed by 0 bases and J by 3 bases, leaving 8 bases between them. The CDR3 spells CASSQDLIDTGELFF. DNA for the CDR3: TGCGCCAGCAGCCAAGACTTAATCGACACCGGGGAGCTGTTTTTT.

In this sample, this clonotype turned up many times. The J gene is TRBJ1-1, the V gene TRBV18; the match to TRBD1 covers 7 bases. This CDR3 comprises 14 residues. Trimming removed 1 base from V and 8 bases from J; junction bases left unmatched: 7. Germline CDR1 KGHSH, CDR2 LQKENI. This CDR3 is CASSPQTPGQEAFF. For the CDR3, the DNA is TGTGCCAGCTCACCACAAACTCCGGGACAGGAAGCTTTCTTT.

This clonotype was seen repeatedly, ten times or more. This CDR3 reads CSARGTGTVRFGANVLTF. The CDR3 coding sequence is TGCAGTGCTAGGGGGACCGGGACAGTACGCTTTGGGGCCAACGTCCTGACTTTC. The chain couples TRBV20-1 to TRBJ2-6, with 7 bases matching TRBD1. This CDR3 contains 18 residues. CDR1 DFQATT and CDR2 SNEGSKA come from the germline V gene (reference sequence). J lost 3 bases, V lost 3 bases, and 14 bases had no gene match.

About this clonotype itself: An end of the junction differs from the germline gene, which may be a read error. The chain employs TRBV27 and TRBJ2-2, with unresolved D. There are 13 residues in the CDR3. The germline CDR1 and CDR2 sequences are MNHEY and SMNVEV (reference sequence). The CDR3 DNA follows: TGTGCCAGCAGTGACCAGAACACCAGGGAGCTGTTTTTT. Translation gives CASSDQNTRELFF.

In its sample, this clonotype was seen many times. The chain links TRBV2 to TRBJ2-4; 10 positions match TRBD1. Trimming cost V 6 bases and J 0 bases; bases outside gene matches: 5. The CDR3 spans 16 residues. Germline V gives CDR1 SNHLY, CDR2 FYNNEI. The CDR3 DNA sequence: TGTGCCAGCAGGGACAGGGGGGTTCTAGCCAAAAACATTCAGTACTTC. Translation gives CASRDRGVLAKNIQYF.

This chain uses TRBV6-1 with TRBJ2-5, with 10 nucleotides matching TRBD1. CDR3 length: 16 residues. Germline V gene sequence: CDR1 MNHNS, CDR2 SASEGT. V trimming: 5 bases; J trimming: 10 bases; junction bases outside the gene matches: 16. The CDR3 region is CASSQQGTGVSGDQYF. The CDR3 bases are TGTGCCAGCAGTCAGCAAGGGACAGGGGTATCGGGTGACCAGTACTTC.

This clonotype has ten or more counts. The V and J genes are TRBV5-6 and TRBJ2-7, with D perhaps matching TRBD2 (6 bases). Per germline, CDR1 SGHDT and CDR2 YYEEEE. Between the trimmed V and J ends, which lost 5 bases and 2 bases, there was a span of 17 bases. CDR3 size: 15 residues. The CDR3: CASRDHSGLAYEQYF. CDR3 coding DNA: TGTGCCAGCAGGGACCATAGCGGCTTAGCCTACGAGCAGTACTTC.

There are many counts of this clonotype. The rearrangement links TRBV18 to TRBJ1-2, with D unclear. Trimming shortened V by 3 bases and J by 5 bases, and 13 bases separated the two germline ends. The CDR3 is made up of 14 amino acids. The germline gives CDR1 KGHSH, CDR2 LQKENI. The CDR3, as DNA: TGTGCCAGCTCACCGACCCAGGAAGCATATGGCTACACCTTC. As protein: CASSPTQEAYGYTF.

This clonotype appeared a few times. CDR3 residues: CASSLEEGYEQYF. For the CDR3, the DNA is TGTGCCAGCAGCTTGGAAGAAGGCTACGAGCAGTACTTC. The genes are TRBV5-5 and TRBJ2-7; D not resolved. Germline values: CDR1 SGHKS, CDR2 YYEKEE (reference sequence). The CDR3 is 13 residues long. The V end was cut by 0 bases, the J end by 3 bases, with 7 bases between.

This clonotype was counted between two and nine times. J is TRBJ2-5 and V is TRBV12-3 or TRBV12-4; 7 nucleotides agree with TRBD2. The ends lost 0 bases at V and 3 bases at J; junction bases unmatched: 4. The CDR3 spans 15 residues. CDR3 coding DNA: TGTGCCAGCAGTTTAGCCTGGGGGGGTGAAGAGACCCAGTACTTC. Protein product: CASSLAWGGEETQYF.

For this clonotype: The CDR3 end shows no conserved phenylalanine or tryptophan, and so a read error is likely. The chain couples TRBV12-3 or TRBV12-4 to TRBJ1-1; no clear D gene. This CDR3 spans 13 amino acids. V was clipped by 5 bases and J by 0 bases, with 7 bases between them. The CDR3: CASSRLMNTEAFV. CDR3 DNA: TGTGCCAGCAGTAGGCTTATGAACACTGAAGCTTTCGTT.

This chain links TRBV2 with TRBJ1-1, with D tentatively TRBD1 (5 bases). The CDR3 extends over 16 amino acids. CDR1 is SNHLY and CDR2 is FYNNEI in the germline V gene. V was pared by 0 bases and J by 4 bases, with 15 bases between. The CDR3 DNA reads TGTGCCAGCAGTGAAGCGTGGGCCCGAAGGGGCACTGAAGCTTTCTTT. This translates into CASSEAWARRGTEAFF.

This clonotype appeared a few times. This chain links TRBV25-1 with TRBJ2-7; 12 bases fit TRBD2. Trimming took 2 bases from V and 5 from J; bases not matched to a gene: 7. Germline-derived CDR1 and CDR2 are MGHDK and SYGVNS. This CDR3 has 16 amino acids. The CDR3 spells CASSEPGLAGSHEQYF. The CDR3 bases are TGTGCCAGCAGTGAACCAGGACTAGCGGGGTCCCACGAGCAGTACTTC.

This clonotype was counted many times. V gene TRBV6-1 combines with J gene TRBJ1-1, with D perhaps matching TRBD1 (6 bases). This CDR3 comprises 13 residues. V dropped 8 bases and J dropped 4 bases, with 14 bases sitting between them. The germline CDR1 and CDR2 sequences are MNHNS and SASEGT. CDR3 sequence reads: CASQGGALTEAFF. As DNA, the CDR3 is TGTGCCAGCCAAGGGGGGGCCCTCACTGAAGCTTTCTTT.

The V gene is TRBV28, the J gene TRBJ1-2; D not certain. The germline CDR1 and CDR2 sequences are MDHEN and SYDVKM. CDR3 length: 10 amino acids. The germline V and J ends were trimmed by 8 bases and 7 bases, with 8 bases remaining between them. CDR3 protein: CASLGGGYTF. The CDR3 coding sequence is TGTGCCAGCTTGGGTGGTGGCTACACCTTC.

The V gene is TRBV11-2, the J gene TRBJ2-2, with 9 bases aligning to TRBD1. Germline values: CDR1 SGHAT, CDR2 FQNNGV. J lost 2 bases, V lost 1 base, and 17 bases had no gene match. The CDR3 consists of 21 residues. The DNA of the CDR3 is TGTGCCAGCAGCTTAGTTCAGATTGGACAGGGGATAACCCCTAACACCGGGGAGCTGTTTTTT. The encoded protein is CASSLVQIGQGITPNTGELFF.

This clonotype has a count of ten or more. The chain recombines TRBV6-1 with TRBJ2-7; 10 bases align to TRBD1. The V segment lost 7 bases and the J segment 4 bases; nucleotides outside the gene matches: 10. Germline V gene sequence: CDR1 MNHNS, CDR2 SASEGT. This CDR3 comprises 15 residues. CDR3 nucleotides: TGTGCCAGCACTGGGACAGGGGTCCTGGGATACGAGCAGTACTTC. This translates into CASTGTGVLGYEQYF.